The 30 T cell receptor beta chains below all came from one sample that was sequenced in a study of CD8+CD57+ T cells in acquired aplastic anemia. It was patients with CD8+CD57+ cell expansion by flow cytometry who were chosen for sequencing. Genomic DNA served as template for TCR beta VDJ and CDR3 profiling. TCRdb fed the reads into MiXCR, producing one record per CDR3 protein. The sample has 200,000 to 300,000 distinct CDR3 sequences; approximately 82% are singletons. Specimen: sorted CD4+, CD8+, or CD8+CD57+ T cells (not recorded which) from PBMCs. These receptors all come from a human donor with aplastic anemia.

V gene TRBV11-3 combines with J gene TRBJ2-5, with D tentatively TRBD1 (5 bases). Germline-derived CDR1 and CDR2 are SGHNT and YENEEA. V shed 5 bases and J shed 2 bases, with 15 bases lying between them. The CDR3 has 15 residues. The CDR3 DNA reads TGTGCCAGCAGCGCAGGGCCAGCAGATCAAGAGACCCAGTACTTC. Protein: CASSAGPADQETQYF.

A single count supports this clonotype. This CDR3 is missing its conserved last phenylalanine or tryptophan, likely due to a read error. The DNA is omitted, as the CDR3 cannot be located on it reliably, and the CDR3 follows TCRdb's listing. This chain joins TRBV7-8 and TRBJ2-3; TRBD1, as called in the table, went unchecked against the DNA. The CDR3 is 13 amino acids in total, end residues counted. CDR1 SGHVS and CDR2 FQNEAQ come from the germline V gene. The CDR3 loop reads CASGDAGSDGANV.

Comment on this clonotype: No conserved phenylalanine or tryptophan is present at the end of the CDR3, so a read error is the likely explanation. The limits of the CDR3 on the DNA are not certain, so only TCRdb's listed CDR3 is given. The chain uses TRBV7-8 and TRBJ2-1; the table's D call, TRBD1, was not checked against the DNA. Germline V gene sequence: CDR1 SGHVS, CDR2 FQNEAQ. The CDR3 length is 13 residues, termini included. The CDR3 sequence is CASSPVLGDAPNE.

The chain carries TRBV15 and TRBJ1-2; maybe TRBD1 (5 bases). The V end was cut by 1 base, the J end by 14 bases, with 20 bases between. Germline V CDR1 and CDR2: LNHNV, YYDKDF (reference sequence). CDR3 length: 14 amino acids. The CDR3 sequence is CATSRGSEQGAQTF. CDR3 bases: TGTGCCACCAGCAGAGGCAGCGAGCAAGGGGCCCAGACCTTC. Filled out from reference TRBV15 and TRBJ1-2, the complete variable domain reads DAMVIQNPRYQVTQFGKPVTLSCSQTLNHNVMYWYQQKSSQAPKLLFHYYDKDFNNEADTPDNFQSRRPNTSFCFLDIRSPGLGDTAMYLCATSRGSEQGAQTFGSGTRLTVV.

This clonotype has more than one count but fewer than ten. This sequence may be a read error, since a much larger clone differs from it by one base. The V and J genes are TRBV11-3 and TRBJ1-2; tentative D call: TRBD1 (6 bases). Looked up from germline, CDR1 is SGHNT and CDR2 is YENEEA. This CDR3 has 16 amino acids. V lost 0 bases, J lost 3 bases, and 14 bases lay in between. This CDR3 is CASSLDVTGLDYGYTF. CDR3 DNA: TGTGCCAGCAGCTTAGATGTGACAGGCTTGGACTATGGCTACACCTTC.

As to this clonotype: This is likely a read error, given that the CDR3 carries no conserved phenylalanine or tryptophan at its end. This chain links TRBV7-2 with TRBJ2-3; 8 bases align to TRBD1. This CDR3 comprises 16 residues. Germline V CDR1 and CDR2: SGHTA, FQGNSA. As DNA, the CDR3 is TGTGCCAGCAGCCCCGGGACAGGTGATCATACAGGTACGCAGTATCTT. Protein product: CASSPGTGDHTGTQYL.

This chain uses TRBV5-1 with TRBJ2-2, with D possibly TRBD2 on 6 matching bases. In germline, CDR1 is SGHRS, CDR2 YFSETQ. V lost 0 bases to trimming and J lost 4 bases, with 13 bases between them. The CDR3 loop spans 16 amino acids. The CDR3 is CASSLAGSGSTGELFF. The CDR3 DNA sequence: TGCGCCAGCAGCTTGGCTGGTAGCGGTAGCACCGGGGAGCTGTTTTTT. Full variable domain (missing parts from reference TRBV5-1 and TRBJ2-2): KAGVTQTPRYLIKTRGQQVTLSCSPISGHRSVSWYQQTPGQGLQFLFEYFSETQRNKGNFPGRFSGRQFSNSRSEMNVSTLELGDSALYLCASSLAGSGSTGELFFGEGSRLTVL.

As concerns this clonotype: Its ends do not fully match the called genes, so a read error is possible. The chain links TRBV7-4 to TRBJ2-1, with unresolved D. CDR1 and CDR2 from the germline V gene are SGHVT and SQSDAQ. The CDR3 is made up of 15 amino acids. The CDR3 spells CASSVYQIPYNAQFF. CDR3 DNA: TGTGCCAGCAGCGTATACCAGATCCCCTACAATGCGCAGTTCTTC.

In its sample, this clonotype was seen a few times. It is likely a read error, because the conserved phenylalanine at the end of the CDR3 is missing. The limits of the CDR3 on the DNA are not certain, so only TCRdb's listed CDR3 is given. V is TRBV7-8 and J is TRBJ1-2; the table calls TRBD1, which could not be checked here. From its first to its last residue, the CDR3 has 13 amino acids. CDR1 is SGHVS and CDR2 is FQNEAQ in the germline V gene. CDR3 sequence: CASSFHPDGAALS.

This clonotype came up a few times. The junction differs from germline at one of its ends, possibly a read error. J is TRBJ1-5 and V is TRBV2; D is possibly TRBD1 (5 bases). The length of the CDR3 is 17 residues. Germline V gives CDR1 SNHLY, CDR2 FYNNEI. CDR3 nucleotide sequence: TGTGCCAGCAGCGAATCTAGCGGGGGGTTTTTCAATGAGCCCCAGCATTTT. Its protein is CASSESSGGFFNEPQHF.

This chain joins TRBV9 and TRBJ2-7; TRBD1 is a possible D gene (5 bases). CDR3 size: 18 residues. Trimming stripped 0 bases from V and 1 base from J, with 20 bases between. Germline CDR1 SGDLS, CDR2 YYNGEE. CDR3 in DNA: TGTGCCAGCAGCGTAGATCCAGACACGACAGCCCTTTCCTACGAGCAGTACGTC. Residues: CASSVDPDTTALSYEQYV.

Points on this clonotype: Since the CDR3 does not end with the conserved phenylalanine or tryptophan, this likely comes from a read error. Because the CDR3's place on the DNA is in doubt, the DNA is left out and the CDR3 is given as listed by TCRdb. The chain recombines TRBV7-3 with TRBJ1-1. Looked up from germline, CDR1 is SGHTA and CDR2 is FQGTGA. The CDR3 is 14 amino acids in total, end residues counted. The CDR3 protein is CASSFGADVTEASL.

A word on this clonotype: One junction end disagrees with the germline gene, perhaps due to a read error. The CDR3 nucleotides are TGTGCCAGCAGCGTTGGTGGGTCGTTCTACGAGCAGCACTTC. The encoded protein is CASSVGGSFYEQHF. This chain uses TRBV9 with TRBJ2-7; D not resolved. This CDR3 is built from 14 residues. From germline, CDR1 is SGDLS and CDR2 YYNGEE.

The chain employs TRBV7-8 and TRBJ1-6; possible D gene TRBD1, 5 bases. This CDR3 has 16 amino acids. Trimming removed 0 bases at V and 17 bases at J, with 23 bases between. Germline CDR1 SGHVS, CDR2 FQNEAQ. The CDR3 sequence is CASSLAGGADTQYFHF. CDR3 sequence (DNA): TGTGCCAGCAGCTTAGCGGGGGGTGCCGATACGCAGTATTTCCACTTT.

This clonotype has just one count. This rearrangement joins TRBV9 to TRBJ2-7; D remains ambiguous. This CDR3 has 18 amino acids. V lost 4 bases and J lost 1, with 24 bases in between. From germline, CDR1 is SGDLS and CDR2 YYNGEE. Written as DNA, the CDR3 is TGTGCCAGCAGCTTACAGCCAGACACGCAATATTTTTCCTACGAGCAGTACGTC. Amino acids: CASSLQPDTQYFSYEQYV.

V gene TRBV7-8 combines with J gene TRBJ2-2, with 7 bases aligning to TRBD2. CDR3 length: 16 residues. Germline CDR1 is SGHVS and CDR2 is FQNEAQ. V lost 0 bases to trimming and J lost 10 bases; unmatched junction nucleotides: 11. CDR3 amino acids: CASSLAGGRDTQELFF. In nucleotides, the CDR3 is TGTGCCAGCAGCTTAGCGGGAGGGCGCGATACGCAGGAGCTGTTTTTT.

The gene calls are TRBV5-1 and TRBJ2-3, with 11 bases aligning to TRBD2. The J segment lost 5 bases and the V segment lost 0 bases, leaving 5 bases of the junction unmatched. The CDR3 sequence is 16 residues long. CDR1 is SGHRS, CDR2 YFSETQ, per germline. CDR3 DNA: TGCGCCAGCAGCTTGGTCCTAGCGGGAGGCCGAGATACGCAGTATTTT. Translating it yields CASSLVLAGGRDTQYF.

In its sample, this clonotype was seen a few times. The J gene is TRBJ2-3, the V gene TRBV10-3; D is perhaps TRBD1 (6 bases). V gave up 6 bases and J gave up 0 bases, with 16 bases separating them. Germline CDR1 ENHRY, CDR2 SYGVKD. The CDR3 runs 16 residues. The CDR3 here is CAIRGLTGASTDTQYF. As DNA, the CDR3 is TGTGCCATCAGAGGCCTGACAGGCGCCAGCACAGATACGCAGTATTTT.

This clonotype was recorded a few times. The chain recombines TRBV10-3 with TRBJ2-1; 11 positions agree with TRBD2. This CDR3 contains 12 residues. In germline, CDR1 is ENHRY, CDR2 SYGVKD. V lost 9 bases to trimming and J lost 7 bases; unmatched junction nucleotides: 2. CDR3 loop: CAISGGVNEQFF. The DNA for the CDR3 is TGTGCCATTAGCGGGGGGGTAAATGAGCAGTTCTTC.

Details on this clonotype: Germline is not matched at one junction end, which may reflect a read error. The CDR3 sequence: CASSYGEGTNNEQFF. The DNA for the CDR3 is TGTGCCAGCAGTTACGGGGAGGGAACGAACAACGAGCAGTTCTTC. The chain links TRBV2 to TRBJ2-1; 7 nucleotides align to TRBD2. This CDR3 spans 15 amino acids. Germline V gene lookup returns CDR1 SNHLY and CDR2 FYNNEI.

This clonotype was found once. Its ends do not fully match the called genes, so a read error is possible. The V call is TRBV2, the J call TRBJ2-3, with D perhaps TRBD2 (7 bases). The CDR3 has 13 amino acids. Germline values: CDR1 SNHLY, CDR2 FYNNEI. The CDR3 here is CASRQGRAGRQYF. The CDR3 DNA reads TGTGCCAGCAGACAGGGACGAGCGGGAAGGCAGTACTTT.

The table lists this clonotype with a count of one. The chain combines TRBV7-6 with TRBJ1-2; D is perhaps TRBD1 (5 bases). The V end was cut by 3 bases, the J end by 9 bases, with 23 bases between. The CDR3 totals 16 residues. Germline V gene data show CDR1 as SGHVS and CDR2 as FNYEAQ. CDR3 protein: CASSLERDGLVSSYTF. The CDR3 nucleotides read TGTGCCAGCAGCTTGGAGAGGGACGGGCTTGTATCTAGCTACACCTTC.

About this clonotype itself: Compared with germline, one end of the junction differs, possibly owing to a read error. The chain uses TRBV7-3 and TRBJ2-3, with a possible D match to TRBD2 (6 bases). The germline CDR1 and CDR2 sequences are SGHTA and FQGTGA. The CDR3 has 13 amino acids. The CDR3 here is CASRDGGADAKHF. Here the CDR3 DNA reads TGTGCCAGCAGGGACGGGGGAGCAGACGCGAAGCATTTT.

This chain joins TRBV7-3 and TRBJ2-7, with 7 bases identical to TRBD1. The V gene end was trimmed by 3 bases and the J gene end by 8 bases; junction bases not matched to a gene: 10. The germline gives CDR1 SGHTA, CDR2 FQGTGA. The CDR3 totals 14 residues. CDR3 protein: CASSFGTALDKQYF. CDR3 coding DNA: TGTGCCAGCAGCTTCGGGACAGCACTCGATAAGCAGTACTTC.

This chain uses TRBV7-8 with TRBJ2-1; D may be TRBD2 (7 bases). Trimming took off 3 bases at V and 8 bases at J, with 20 bases between the two ends. The CDR3 runs to 16 residues. Germline values: CDR1 SGHVS, CDR2 FQNEAQ. CDR3 coding DNA: TGTGCCAGCAGCTTTCATCCAAGCGGGACAAGCGATGAGCAGTTCTTC. The encoded protein is CASSFHPSGTSDEQFF. Full variable domain (rest looked up from reference TRBV7-8 and TRBJ2-1): GAGVSQSPRYKVAKRGQDVALRCDPISGHVSLFWYQQALGQGPEFLTYFQNEAQLDKSGLPSDRFFAERPEGSVSTLKIQRTQQEDSAVYLCASSFHPSGTSDEQFFGPGTRLTVL.

In the case of this clonotype: As the CDR3 is not closed by the conserved phenylalanine or tryptophan, this likely results from a read error. It is unclear where the CDR3 begins or ends on the DNA, so no DNA is shown, and the CDR3 is as TCRdb lists it. This sequence joins TRBV7-8 and TRBJ1-5; TRBD1, the table's D call, lacks a check against the DNA. The CDR3 numbers 13 amino acids, ends counted. CDR1 and CDR2 (germline): SGHVS, FQNEAQ. The CDR3 sequence: CASSFTPAGTALS.

About this clonotype: One end of the junction fails to match germline, which may point to a read error. The chain links TRBV7-6 to TRBJ2-1, with D perhaps matching TRBD2 (6 bases). The CDR3 sequence is 16 residues long. CDR1 is SGHVS and CDR2 is FNYEAQ in the germline V gene. The CDR3 bases are TGTTCCAGCACCCTACAAAGAAGCGCCTCGGGGGATGAGCAGTTCTTC. It translates to CSSTLQRSASGDEQFF.

J is TRBJ2-3 and V is TRBV7-2, with 7 bases identical to TRBD1. The length of the CDR3 is 13 residues. V shed 8 bases and J 13 bases; nucleotides not matched to a gene: 15. Germline lookup yields CDR1 SGHTA and CDR2 FQGNSA. The CDR3 DNA is TGTGCCAGCGGGCTAGGGGGCAGTCACGCTAAGTATTTT. Translated: CASGLGGSHAKYF.

As for this clonotype: Since no conserved phenylalanine or tryptophan closes the CDR3, a read error is the likely cause. Because the CDR3's place on the DNA is in doubt, the DNA is left out and the CDR3 is given as listed by TCRdb. V and J are TRBV9 and TRBJ2-4; the D call in the table, TRBD1, was not verified against the DNA. With termini counted, the CDR3 has 12 amino acids. Germline CDR1 is SGDLS and CDR2 is YYNGEE. CDR3 sequence: CASRRPGQANLS.

Concerning this clonotype: Germline is not matched at one junction end, which may reflect a read error. The chain links TRBV7-9 to TRBJ2-3; no clear D gene. This CDR3 region has 14 residues. Germline assignment: CDR1 SEHNR and CDR2 FQNEAQ (reference sequence). The CDR3 DNA reads TGCGCCAGCAGCTTGGTCCGAGAACACGAAAGCTATCTTTTT. Translation: CASSLVREHESYLF. Based on the CDR3 plus reference TRBV7-9 and TRBJ2-3, the full variable domain is DTGVSQNPRHKITKRGQNVTFRCDPISEHNRLYWYRQTLGQGPEFLTYFQNEAQLEKSRLLSDRFSAERPKGSFSTLEIQRTEQGDSAMYLCASSLVREHESYLFGPGTRLTVL.